The 30 T cell receptor beta chains presented below share a single source sample, sequenced in a study of cytomegalovirus exposure and HLA in healthy donors. It was with 60 Vbeta and 13 Jbeta primers that the PCR ran. TCRdb's table, derived via immunoSEQ multiplex PCR, lists solely in-frame clones and lacks some. The table records some 150,000 clones, 75% to 80% of them present only once. The sample comprised PBMCs. These receptors were taken from a woman aged 30 to 39 in good health and CMV-seronegative.

This clone has only a few counts. The V call is TRBV6-5, the J call TRBJ1-5; 9 nucleotides agree with TRBD1. CDR1 and CDR2 from the germline V gene are MNHEY and SVGAGI. The CDR3 is 13 amino acids. Trimming took 5 bases from V and 5 from J; bases not matched to a gene: 1. CDR3 bases: TGTGCCAGCAGTCGGACAGGGGATCAGCCCCAGCATTTT. Its translation: CASSRTGDQPQHF.

This chain uses TRBV6-6 with TRBJ1-2; D is possibly TRBD1 (6 bases). The V gene's germline CDR1 is MNHNY and CDR2 SVGAGI (reference sequence). V shed 0 bases and J shed 0 bases, with 11 bases lying between them. The CDR3 spans 16 residues. For the CDR3, the DNA is TGTGCCAGCAGTTACTCGAGAACAGGGACTAACTATGGCTACACCTTC. It codes for CASSYSRTGTNYGYTF.

The chain carries TRBV27 and TRBJ2-1, with 7 bases lining up with TRBD1. CDR1 is MNHEY, CDR2 SMNVEV, per germline (reference sequence). V shed 6 bases and J 4 bases; nucleotides not matched to a gene: 12. This CDR3 is 16 amino acids long. CDR3 region: CASSDRMTGLYNEQFF. CDR3 coding DNA: TGTGCCAGCAGCGATAGAATGACAGGGTTGTACAATGAGCAGTTCTTC.

Here the CDR3 reads CASSLGNRDRGHEKLFF. The CDR3 coding sequence is TGTGCCAGCAGCTTAGGGAACCGGGACAGGGGGCATGAAAAACTGTTTTTT. This chain links TRBV13 with TRBJ1-4; TRBD1 aligns across 12 bases. There are 17 residues in the CDR3. Germline trimming cut 0 bases from V and 6 bases from J; bases unmatched to any gene: 5. Germline V gene data show CDR1 as PRHDT and CDR2 as FYEKMQ (reference sequence).

This chain joins TRBV27 and TRBJ2-2, with D maybe TRBD2 (5 bases). CDR3 length equals 15 residues. V lost 2 bases and J 4 bases, leaving 11 bases between the germline ends. The germline V gene has CDR1 MNHEY and CDR2 SMNVEV (reference sequence). The CDR3 is CASSLEGSFTGELFF. The CDR3 DNA sequence: TGTGCCAGCAGTTTAGAGGGCAGCTTCACCGGGGAGCTGTTTTTT.

The sample holds one count of this clone. This chain connects TRBV11-2 to TRBJ2-1, with TRBD1 matching over 9 bases. Losses at the gene ends were 3 bases for V and 10 bases for J; bases not matched to a gene: 10. Germline lookup yields CDR1 SGHAT and CDR2 FQNNGV. The CDR3 covers 15 residues. In DNA form, the CDR3 reads TGTGCCAGCAGCTTTCGGGACAGGGCGTCTCCCGAGCAGTTCTTC. Translation: CASSFRDRASPEQFF. The full variable domain, its missing parts supplied by reference TRBV11-2 and TRBJ2-1, is EAGVAQSPRYKIIEKRQSVAFWCNPISGHATLYWYQQILGQGPKLLIQFQNNGVVDDSQLPKDRFSAERLKGVDSTLKIQPAKLEDSAVYLCASSFRDRASPEQFFGPGTRLTVL.

J is TRBJ2-2 and V is TRBV9, with 9 bases fitting TRBD2. V was pared by 0 bases and J by 1 base, with 7 bases of the junction left unmatched. Germline values: CDR1 SGDLS, CDR2 YYNGEE. The CDR3 totals 18 residues. This CDR3 reads CASSVGDSGGVNTGELFF. CDR3 DNA: TGTGCCAGCAGCGTAGGGGATAGCGGGGGCGTGAACACCGGGGAGCTGTTTTTT.

The chain uses TRBV11-2 and TRBJ2-2, with 8 bases identical to TRBD1. Germline V gene data show CDR1 as SGHAT and CDR2 as FQNNGV. V lost 5 bases to trimming and J lost 6 bases; unmatched junction nucleotides: 8. This CDR3 contains 15 residues. CDR3 residues: CASSPDRASAGELFF. CDR3 in DNA: TGTGCCAGCAGCCCGGACAGGGCGTCGGCCGGGGAGCTGTTTTTT.

This CDR3 is CASIEAQGVGLSTDTQYF. For the CDR3, the DNA is TGTGCCAGCATTGAGGCACAGGGTGTGGGTTTGAGTACAGATACGCAGTATTTT. The chain couples TRBV6-1 to TRBJ2-3; tentative D call: TRBD1 (6 bases). Trimming took off 7 bases at V and 3 bases at J, with 26 bases between the two ends. Germline CDR1 is MNHNS and CDR2 is SASEGT. The CDR3 covers 18 residues.

This clone has a handful of counts. V and J are TRBV2 and TRBJ2-3; 8 bases are a match to TRBD2. V lost 2 bases to trimming and J lost 2 bases; unmatched junction nucleotides: 3. The CDR3 contains 15 residues. Germline V lookup: CDR1 SNHLY, CDR2 FYNNEI. CDR3 sequence reads: CASSEPGGVTDTQYF. CDR3 coding DNA: TGTGCCAGCAGTGAACCGGGGGGGGTCACAGATACGCAGTATTTT. The entire variable domain, with the rest obtained from reference TRBV2 and TRBJ2-3, is as follows: EPEVTQTPSHQVTQMGQEVILRCVPISNHLYFYWYRQILGQKVEFLVSFYNNEISEKSEIFDDQFSVERPDGSNFTLKIRSTKLEDSAMYFCASSEPGGVTDTQYFGPGTRLTVL.

The chain links TRBV5-1 to TRBJ2-6, with TRBD2 matching 7 bases. The CDR3 loop spans 17 amino acids. CDR1 SGHRS and CDR2 YFSETQ come from the germline V gene. Unmatched junction bases numbered 3, after V lost 0 bases and J lost 0 bases. DNA for the CDR3: TGCGCCAGCAGCTTGGCCGCGGGGGTCTCTGGGGCCAACGTCCTGACTTTC. Its protein is CASSLAAGVSGANVLTF. Combining the CDR3 with reference TRBV5-1 and TRBJ2-6 gives the whole variable domain KAGVTQTPRYLIKTRGQQVTLSCSPISGHRSVSWYQQTPGQGLQFLFEYFSETQRNKGNFPGRFSGRQFSNSRSEMNVSTLELGDSALYLCASSLAAGVSGANVLTFGAGSRLTVL.

The chain uses TRBV27 and TRBJ1-1; 9 bases map to TRBD1. J was trimmed by 1 base and V by 2 bases; bases with no gene match: 11. The CDR3 length is 18 residues. Germline V CDR1 and CDR2: MNHEY, SMNVEV (reference sequence). CDR3 DNA sequence: TGTGCCAGCAGTTTAAGAGGACCCGGGACAGGGTCGAACACTGAAGCTTTCTTT. This encodes CASSLRGPGTGSNTEAFF.

The chain recombines TRBV11-2 with TRBJ2-3; 7 positions match TRBD2. V trimming: 3 bases; J trimming: 2 bases; junction bases outside the gene matches: 8. In germline, CDR1 is SGHAT, CDR2 FQNNGV. The CDR3 spans 16 residues. The CDR3 DNA reads TGTGCCAGCAGCTTCATTGGGAGGGGCGACACAGATACGCAGTATTTT. Translation: CASSFIGRGDTDTQYF.

The V gene is TRBV29-1, the J gene TRBJ1-1; TRBD1 agrees at 7 bases. CDR3 length: 11 residues. Germline loops: CDR1 SQVTM, CDR2 ANQGSEA. With 7 bases clipped from V and 4 bases from J, the junction kept 3 bases outside the gene matches. CDR3 loop: CSGNRGTEAFF. DNA of the CDR3: TGCAGCGGCAACAGGGGCACTGAAGCTTTCTTT.

A remark on this clone: Other DNA sequences in the sample encode the same CDR3. The CDR3 DNA is TGTGCCACCAGCAGAGATCGTCAGCCCCAGCATTTT. This translates into CATSRDRQPQHF. V gene TRBV15 combines with J gene TRBJ1-5, with D hard to call. Trimming removed 0 bases from V and 6 bases from J, with 3 bases in between. Per germline, CDR1 LNHNV and CDR2 YYDKDF (reference sequence). This CDR3 has 12 residues.

The chain carries TRBV10-1 and TRBJ2-5; 12 nucleotides line up with TRBD1. This CDR3 contains 16 residues. Losses at the gene ends were 5 bases for V and 7 bases for J; bases not matched to a gene: 11. The germline CDR1 and CDR2 sequences are WNHNN and SYGVQD (reference sequence). CDR3 sequence reads: CASSSYRDRGRGTQYF. The CDR3 DNA reads as TGCGCCAGCAGTTCATACCGGGACAGGGGGCGGGGGACCCAGTACTTC.

The gene calls are TRBV6-1 and TRBJ1-1; D gene uncertain. Germline V gene lookup returns CDR1 MNHNS and CDR2 SASEGT. V shed 0 bases and J shed 1 base, with 6 bases lying between them. The CDR3 extends over 14 amino acids. The CDR3 region is CASSEARQNTEAFF. CDR3 nucleotides: TGTGCCAGCAGTGAAGCCAGGCAGAACACTGAAGCTTTCTTT.

V is TRBV9 and J is TRBJ2-5; 10 positions agree with TRBD2. The length of the CDR3 is 15 residues. The germline V gene encodes CDR1 SGDLS and CDR2 YYNGEE. V trimming: 9 bases; J trimming: 4 bases; junction bases outside the gene matches: 12. Here the CDR3 DNA reads TGTGCCACGGCCCGAGGGCTAGCGGGGGTAGAGACCCAGTACTTC. Its protein product is CATARGLAGVETQYF.

V usage is TRBV5-4 and J usage is TRBJ1-2; 9 nucleotides match TRBD1. The V gene's germline CDR1 is SGHNT and CDR2 YYREEE (reference sequence). V shed 4 bases and J 6 bases; nucleotides not matched to a gene: 10. CDR3 length: 15 amino acids. The CDR3 nucleotides are TGTGCCAGCAGCGAAGGGACAGGGTGGAGGAATGGCTACACCTTC. Protein: CASSEGTGWRNGYTF.

V is TRBV1 and J is TRBJ2-1; the listed D gene, TRBD1, was not tested against the DNA. TRBV1 is described as a pseudogene. The CDR3 length is 15 residues. CDR3 amino acids: CTSSPTPPVINEQFF. As DNA, the CDR3 is TGCACCAGCAGCCCAACACCCCCCGTCATTAATGAGCAGTTCTTC.

The chain uses TRBV20-1 and TRBJ2-3; D is perhaps TRBD2 (6 bases). Trimming shortened V by 8 bases and J by 4 bases, and 10 bases separated the two germline ends. CDR3 size: 11 residues. Germline lookup yields CDR1 DFQATT and CDR2 SNEGSKA (reference sequence). The CDR3 DNA reads TGCAGTCTGTGGAGGGCAGATACGCAGTATTTT. Amino acid sequence: CSLWRADTQYF.

The chain employs TRBV7-8 and TRBJ1-2, with 9 bases matching TRBD1. The J segment lost 5 bases and the V segment lost 0 bases, leaving 1 base of the junction unmatched. The CDR3 sequence is 14 residues long. Looked up from germline, CDR1 is SGHVS and CDR2 is FQNEAQ. CDR3 residues: CASSLADRGYGYTF. The DNA for the CDR3 is TGTGCCAGCAGCTTAGCGGACAGGGGATATGGCTACACCTTC.

CDR3 DNA sequence: TGTGCCAGCAGCTTGCTTCGGGGAAACTATGGCTACACCTTC. This gives the protein CASSLLRGNYGYTF. V and J are TRBV5-6 and TRBJ1-2; D not resolved. V shed 1 base and J shed 2 bases, with 9 bases lying between them. The CDR3 is 14 residues long. Germline-derived CDR1 and CDR2 are SGHDT and YYEEEE.

V usage is TRBV5-1 and J usage is TRBJ1-3, with 7 bases matching TRBD1. Trimming at V came to 1 base and at J to 0 bases, leaving 7 bases not matched to a gene. The CDR3 consists of 17 residues. The germline CDR1 and CDR2 sequences are SGHRS and YFSETQ. CDR3 protein: CASSLTPGTASGNTIYF. The CDR3, as DNA: TGCGCCAGCAGCTTGACCCCCGGGACAGCCTCTGGAAACACCATATATTTT.

V gene TRBV5-1 combines with J gene TRBJ2-5, with 9 bases that match TRBD2. Per the germline V gene, CDR1 is SGHRS and CDR2 is YFSETQ. The CDR3 extends over 14 amino acids. V shed 4 bases and J 3 bases; nucleotides not matched to a gene: 4. As DNA, the CDR3 is TGCGCCAGCAGCCCAAGACTAGCGGAAGAGACCCAGTACTTC. Amino acids: CASSPRLAEETQYF.

The rearrangement joins TRBV2 to TRBJ2-5; tentatively, D is TRBD2 (6 bases). Germline CDR1 reads SNHLY; CDR2 reads FYNNEI. The CDR3 has 13 amino acids. The V and J ends lost 7 bases and 5 bases respectively, with 14 bases between them. The CDR3 protein is CASTGGAAETQYF. The DNA of the CDR3 is TGTGCCAGCACCGGGGGTGCGGCGGAGACCCAGTACTTC.

The chain carries TRBV29-1 and TRBJ1-1; the match to TRBD1 covers 8 bases. V was pared by 3 bases and J by 11 bases, with 8 bases of the junction left unmatched. The CDR3 length is 12 residues. Germline V gives CDR1 SQVTM, CDR2 ANQGSEA. As DNA, the CDR3 is TGCAGCGTTGAGGGACAGGTTATTAGGGCTTTCTTT. It yields the protein CSVEGQVIRAFF.

The genes are TRBV4-1 and TRBJ1-1; no clear D. Germline V gene lookup returns CDR1 MGHRA and CDR2 YSYEKL. The CDR3 has 13 amino acids. V gave up 0 bases and J gave up 6 bases, with 8 bases separating them. The CDR3 reads CASSQDGEAEAFF. The CDR3 DNA reads TGCGCCAGCAGCCAAGATGGGGAGGCTGAAGCTTTCTTT.

The chain links TRBV18 to TRBJ1-5; D is unclear. V dropped 2 bases and J dropped 4 bases, with 12 bases sitting between them. This CDR3 region has 15 residues. Germline V gene data show CDR1 as KGHSH and CDR2 as LQKENI. The CDR3: CASSPGGVLNQPQHF. For the CDR3, the DNA is TGTGCCAGCTCACCAGGCGGCGTGTTAAATCAGCCCCAGCATTTT.

This chain connects TRBV23-1 to TRBJ1-1; unclear D gene. TRBV23-1 is identified as an open reading frame with a role that is uncertain. This CDR3 is 16 amino acids long. V gave up 0 bases and J gave up 0 bases, with 11 bases separating them. CDR3 sequence reads: CASSQSGDKMNTEAFF. The CDR3 DNA is TGCGCCAGCAGTCAATCGGGCGACAAGATGAACACTGAAGCTTTCTTT.